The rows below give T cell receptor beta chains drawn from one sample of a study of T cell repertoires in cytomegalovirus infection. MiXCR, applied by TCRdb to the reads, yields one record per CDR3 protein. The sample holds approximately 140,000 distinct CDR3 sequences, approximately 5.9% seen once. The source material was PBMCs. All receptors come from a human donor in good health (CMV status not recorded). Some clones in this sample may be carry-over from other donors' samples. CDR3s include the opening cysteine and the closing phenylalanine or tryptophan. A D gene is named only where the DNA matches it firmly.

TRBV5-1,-,CASSLEPSSYNEQFF
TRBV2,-,CASGTDTNSPLHF
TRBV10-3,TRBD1,CATSSGTGITGELFF
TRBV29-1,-,CSVDRVGNTEAFF
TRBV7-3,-,CASSSLGPTEAFF
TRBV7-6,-,CASSVQIQGMPFF
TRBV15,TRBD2,CATSRDPLAGGTYEQYF
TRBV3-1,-,CASSQVQGEQFF
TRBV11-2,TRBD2,CASSGGLAGLETQYF
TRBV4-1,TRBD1,CASSAGTVINSPLHF
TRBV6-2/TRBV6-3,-,CASSKNTEAFF
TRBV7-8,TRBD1,CASSLGGQGARGYTF
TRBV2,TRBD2,CASSVRLAETQYF
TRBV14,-,CASSLNGGSPLHF
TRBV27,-,CASSFGRGTEAFF
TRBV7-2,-,CASSPHRQGTGYTF
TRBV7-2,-,CASSPWTGGHYGYTF
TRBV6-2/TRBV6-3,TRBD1,CASKGTGGETQYF
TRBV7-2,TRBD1,CASSPSGQVRGYTF
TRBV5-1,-,CASSLSRATEAFF
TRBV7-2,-,CASSLWALEYGYTF
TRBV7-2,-,CASTLRTRPASYNEQFF
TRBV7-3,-,CASSFGYQETQYF
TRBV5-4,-,CASGPPGFEQYF
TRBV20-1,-,CSARDVGNTGELFF
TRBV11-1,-,CASSKMRESYEQYF
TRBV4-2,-,CASSQEMLANYGYTF
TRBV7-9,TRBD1,CASSHDRGRTDTQYF
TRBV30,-,CAWSSGQGIGQPQHF
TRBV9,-,CASSVGSLGTEETQYF
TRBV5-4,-,CASSSTGKMTDTQYF
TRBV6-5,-,CASSYRGSSYNEQFF
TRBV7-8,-,CASSLSAHNYGYTF
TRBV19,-,CASSVGLTYDEQFF
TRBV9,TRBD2,CASSVDAGRDEQYF
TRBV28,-,CASRHGGGNQPQHF
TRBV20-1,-,CSTTYQGTDTQYF
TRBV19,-,CASSLTGSEQYF
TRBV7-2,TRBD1,CASSSQGAGGYTF
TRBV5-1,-,CASSLMADSPLHF
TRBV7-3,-,CASEWIFSSYNEQFF
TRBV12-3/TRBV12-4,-,CASSPRLGEGSPLHF
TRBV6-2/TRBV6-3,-,CASSLVQGNEQFF
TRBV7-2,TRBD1,CASSLEDRGWDEQFF
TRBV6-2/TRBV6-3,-,CASRRPSSYEQYF
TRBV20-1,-,CSARRPEGLSTDTQYF
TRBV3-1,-,CASSPGRHTEAFF
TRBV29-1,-,CSVSDSSANEKLFF
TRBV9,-,CASSPRASVGPEAFF